The following is a T cell receptor (beta chain) sequence with its context. The CDR3 spans 14 residues. The V gene lost 2 bases and the J gene lost 10 bases, with 15 bases spanning the gap. Looked up from germline, CDR1 is SGHTA and CDR2 is FQGTGA. These data come from a study of T cell changes during pregnancy in multiple sclerosis. The repertoire was sequenced with immunoSEQ multiplex PCR; TCRdb's copy has only in-frame clones and lacks some. This sample has tens of thousands of clones; roughly nine tenths occur once, and the top ten carry 3% to 4.5%. The sample consisted of PBMCs, taken in the first trimester of pregnancy. The J gene is TRBJ2-1, the V gene TRBV7-3; perhaps TRBD1 as D (6 bases). This clonotype originated in a female donor in good health, serving as a control in a pregnancy study. Some clones in this sample may be carry-over from other donors' samples. The DNA for the CDR3 is TGTGCCAGCAGCTTATCCGGGGTTCAGGGGGAGCAGTTCTTC. Protein sequence: CASSLSGVQGEQFF.